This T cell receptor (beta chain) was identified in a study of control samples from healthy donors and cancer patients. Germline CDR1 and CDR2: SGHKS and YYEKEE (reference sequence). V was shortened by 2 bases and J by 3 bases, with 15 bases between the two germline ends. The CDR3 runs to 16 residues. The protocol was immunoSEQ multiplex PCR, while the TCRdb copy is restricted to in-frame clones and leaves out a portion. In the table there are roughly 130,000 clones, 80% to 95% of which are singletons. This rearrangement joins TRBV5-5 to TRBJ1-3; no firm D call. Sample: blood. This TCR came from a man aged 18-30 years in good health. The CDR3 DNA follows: TGTGCCAGCAGCTTACAGTACAGTATCATTGGAAACACCATATATTTT. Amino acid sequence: CASSLQYSIIGNTIYF.